This paragraph covers one T cell receptor beta chain sequence. Its antigen is unknown. Qualities for individual bases were not recorded, and no much larger clone is one base off. CDR1 is given as MGHRA and CDR2 as YSYEKL, both from the germline V gene. Inclusive of the bounding cysteine and phenylalanine, the CDR3 is 15 residues long. The entry retains the CDR3 DNA only, 45 bases that are in frame from base 1. Cut back by 1 base and 0 bases, the V and J ends lie 9 bases apart. This specimen comes from a study of post-analysis software for immune sequencing data (dated by TCRdb to about 2015). Study-wide context: Relapsing-remitting, secondary progressive and progressive-relapsing multiple sclerosis were recorded as disease courses, and subtype annotation was lacking for some patients. The multiple sclerosis patient repertoires were compared with more than 9 previously published healthy control repertoires from donors aged roughly 6 to 25 years. A subset of samples was prepared in parallel using single-end sample barcoding, then pooled and co-amplified after Illumina adapter ligation. The full study reports these points: Normalized Chao1 diversity was significantly lower in multiple sclerosis patients than controls, suggesting substantial peripheral T-cell clonal expansion. Direct clustering with F measure revealed strong co-clustering of samples prepared in the same batch, which led to a batch-effect correction. The multiple sclerosis patient group was slightly younger than the control group. A handful of TRBV segments, including TRBV5-6, TRBV5-1 and TRBV20-1, were significantly more frequent in patients than controls.

To demonstrate the VDJtools post-analysis software, TCR beta repertoires were profiled from the peripheral blood of 10 to 15 young patients with multiple sclerosis. Multiple sclerosis patients were children and adolescents aged about 6 to 17 years. Libraries came from PCR. Sequencer: Illumina HiSeq 2500. Unique molecular identifiers were incorporated into TCR beta cDNA libraries to reduce PCR and sequencing biases. Per 1 to 10 million input T cells, 500,000 or so cDNA molecules were obtained, such that each molecule approximated one T cell. The same protocol used for the earlier healthy control dataset was applied to prepare and sequence the patient libraries. Within a given batch, samples were prepared together, multiplexed and sequenced on the same HiSeq lane. In the source study's methods: Raw barcoded reads were processed with MIGEC, discarding single-read molecular identifier groups before consensus assembly and CDR3 extraction. Clonotype tables were post-analysed with VDJtools, and diversity was normalized by down-sampling all datasets to the smallest sample size. To correct batch-related cross-sample contamination, repertoire overlap clustering matched CDR3 amino acid sequences but not nucleotide sequences. The public reads were quality trimmed at Q25 with fastp and then assembled into clones with MiXCR by TCRdb, keeping productive beta chains. Entries are consolidated by CDR3 protein sequence, retaining the most common genes and DNA. In this record, the V and J calls reflect TCRdb's handling and not the investigators' own analysis. This sample comprises more than 500,000 distinct CDR3 sequences, around a third of them detected only once. The top ten clones comprise about 5.6% of the sample.

This clonotype was sampled from a girl aged 2-17 years with multiple sclerosis. The sequence links TRBV4-1 to TRBJ1-1; the D gene lacks a confident call. The material sequenced was blood. In nucleotides, the sequence is TGCGCCAGCAGCCAAGGGATAGGGTTGAACACTGAAGCTTTCTTT. Translated, this gives CASSQGIGLNTEAFF.